This T cell receptor beta chain was found in a study of shared clonotypes between healthy human individuals. The CDR3 spans 16 residues. V was trimmed by 0 bases and J by 2 bases, leaving 10 bases between them. Germline values: CDR1 MNHNY, CDR2 SVGAGI (reference sequence). There were only Caucasian adults among the donors, and all lived in Nashville, Tennessee. This clone was counted between two and nine times. This probably arose from a read error, given a far larger clone one base away. Each cell subset's genomic DNA was divided evenly among several immunoSEQ plates. TCRdb's copy holds only in-frame clones and misses some; the assay was immunoSEQ multiplex PCR. The table includes about 490,000 clones, over 75% detected once.

This receptor was obtained from a woman in her 40s in good health. Some clones in this sample may be carry-over from other donors' samples. The chain couples TRBV6-6 to TRBJ2-2; D perhaps matches TRBD2 (5 bases). Sequenced sample: PBMCs. The CDR3 nucleotides are TGTGCCAGCAGTTACTCGGCCGGGAAAAACACCGGGGAGCTGTTTTTT. Translated: CASSYSAGKNTGELFF.